The clone carrying this T cell receptor beta chain was observed a few times. Through a sample-barcoded 5' primer and a J-beta primer mix, a second PCR was run for roughly 6 to 11 cycles. There were at least 3 million CDR3-containing paired-end reads obtained from each sample. Each CDR3 protein gets one entry after TCRdb re-called the 5' RACE reads with MiXCR. The repertoire holds about 1.8 million distinct CDR3 sequences, with 49% as singletons. Germline assignment: CDR1 MNHEY and CDR2 SVGEGT. This CDR3 is built from 14 residues. This specimen belongs to a study of blood T cells in healthy people across ages.

Sequencing input: blood. This receptor was obtained from a woman aged 40 to 49 in good health. The V and J genes are TRBV6-2 or TRBV6-3 and TRBJ2-4, with D perhaps assigned TRBD1 or TRBD2 (5 bases each). The tail of the sequence fits TRBJ2-7 better, so the J call may be wrong. The CDR3 loop reads CASRPGPSLYEQYF. In nucleotides, the CDR3 is TGTGCCAGCAGGCCGGGACCGTCCCTCTACGAGCAGTACTTC.